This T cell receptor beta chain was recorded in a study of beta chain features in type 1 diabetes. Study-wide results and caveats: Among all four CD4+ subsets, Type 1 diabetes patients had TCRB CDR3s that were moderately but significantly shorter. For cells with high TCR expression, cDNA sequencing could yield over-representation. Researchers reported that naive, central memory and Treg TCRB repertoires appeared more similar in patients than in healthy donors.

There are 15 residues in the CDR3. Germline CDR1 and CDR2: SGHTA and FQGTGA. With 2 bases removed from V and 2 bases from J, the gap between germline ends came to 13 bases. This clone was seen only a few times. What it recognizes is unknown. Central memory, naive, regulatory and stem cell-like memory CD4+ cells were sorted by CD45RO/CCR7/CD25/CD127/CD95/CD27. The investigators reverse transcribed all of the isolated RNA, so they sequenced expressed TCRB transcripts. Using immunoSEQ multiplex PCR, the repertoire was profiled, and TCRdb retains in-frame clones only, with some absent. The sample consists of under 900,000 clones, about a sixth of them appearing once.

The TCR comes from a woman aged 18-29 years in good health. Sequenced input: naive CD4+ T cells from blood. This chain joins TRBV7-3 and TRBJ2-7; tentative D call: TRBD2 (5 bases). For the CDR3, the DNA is TGTGCCAGCAGCTTATCGCACGGGGAGACCTACGAGCAGTACTTC. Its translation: CASSLSHGETYEQYF. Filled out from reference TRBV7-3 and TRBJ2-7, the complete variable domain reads GAGVSQTPSNKVTEKGKYVELRCDPISGHTALYWYRQSLGQGPEFLIYFQGTGAADDSGLPNDRFFAVRPEGSVSTLKIQRTERGDSAVYLCASSLSHGETYEQYFGPGTRLTVT.